This T cell receptor (beta chain) was sequenced for a study of early T cells in non-severe SARS-CoV-2 infection. On the study more broadly: RNA in bulk from unsorted whole blood was sequenced, and chains were unpaired.

The sample holds a few counts of this clonotype. Its target is unknown. Notes on the study in general: Private and CD4 specificities were missed by VDJdb matching, which favored anti-spike CD8 responses.

Each single cDNA molecule received a unique molecular identifier. TCRdb re-called the 5' RACE reads through MiXCR, storing one row per CDR3 protein. Altogether tens of thousands of distinct CDR3 sequences are present, about 9.4% being singletons, with the ten largest covering just over 4.5%. V was trimmed by 4 bases and J by 3 bases, leaving 19 bases between them. CDR3 length equals 18 residues. CDR1 is MNHEY, CDR2 SMNVEV, per germline (reference sequence). Material: whole blood. This chain links TRBV27 with TRBJ1-6; no definite D call. The TCR sequence derives from an adult who was a healthcare worker with PCR-confirmed SARS-CoV-2 infection or an uninfected control (not recorded which). CDR3 nucleotide sequence: TGTGCCAGCAGTTCCCGACCGGCCAACCCGATCTATAATTCACCCCTCCACTTT. It codes for CASSSRPANPIYNSPLHF.